The T cell receptor beta chain described here comes from a study of blood T cell repertoires in COVID-19. In the study overall: Sites in the United States, Italy and Spain provided acute and convalescent COVID-19 samples.

CDR1 and CDR2 from the germline V gene are SGHNT and YYREEE (reference sequence). V was pared by 0 bases and J by 2 bases, with 12 bases between. This CDR3 region has 16 residues. Methods used by the authors: Reference gene primers were amplified, and this amplification served to estimate nucleated cell counts. TCRdb's table, derived via immunoSEQ multiplex PCR, lists solely in-frame clones and lacks some. V, J and clone size derive from that table, while D and trimming were established from the DNA sequence. Among roughly 240,000 clones listed, around 87% were seen once. The sequenced material came from peripheral blood. This sequence was found in a woman aged 25-40 years who had recovered from COVID-19. J is TRBJ2-1 and V is TRBV5-4, with D perhaps matching TRBD2 (5 bases). CDR3 loop: CASSLDRVATYNEQFF. The CDR3, as DNA: TGTGCCAGCAGCTTGGATAGGGTAGCGACCTACAATGAGCAGTTCTTC.